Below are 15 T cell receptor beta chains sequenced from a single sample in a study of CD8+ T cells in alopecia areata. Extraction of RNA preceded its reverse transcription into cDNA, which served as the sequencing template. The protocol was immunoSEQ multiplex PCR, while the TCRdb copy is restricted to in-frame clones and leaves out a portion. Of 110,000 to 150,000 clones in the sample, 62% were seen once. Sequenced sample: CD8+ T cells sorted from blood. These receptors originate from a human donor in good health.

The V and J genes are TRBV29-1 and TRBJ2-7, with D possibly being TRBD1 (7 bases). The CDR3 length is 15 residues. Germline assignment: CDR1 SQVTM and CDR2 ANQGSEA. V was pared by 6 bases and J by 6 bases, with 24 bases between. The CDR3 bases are TGCAGCGTCGGGAGATCGCGCCCTCGGGACAGCGAGCAGTACTTC. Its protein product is CSVGRSRPRDSEQYF.

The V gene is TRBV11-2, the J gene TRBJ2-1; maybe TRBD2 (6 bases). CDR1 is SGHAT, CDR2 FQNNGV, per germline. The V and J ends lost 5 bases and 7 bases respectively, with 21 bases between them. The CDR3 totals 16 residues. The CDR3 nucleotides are TGTGCCAGCAGCCCCCTCGGAGGGGACGGGCGGAATGAGCAGTTCTTC. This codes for CASSPLGGDGRNEQFF.

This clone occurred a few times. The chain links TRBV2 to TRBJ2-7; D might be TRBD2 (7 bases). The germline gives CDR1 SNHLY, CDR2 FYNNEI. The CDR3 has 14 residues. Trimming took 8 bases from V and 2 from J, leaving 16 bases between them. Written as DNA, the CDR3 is TGTGCCAGCGAAAACACAGGGACTACCTACGAGCAGTACTTC. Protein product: CASENTGTTYEQYF.

CDR3 DNA: TGTGCCAGCCATTTAGGCAGGGCCACCCAAGAGACCCAGTACTTC. Translating gives CASHLGRATQETQYF. The chain recombines TRBV6-1 with TRBJ2-5; a weak D match, TRBD1 (5 bases). The V gene lost 8 bases and the J gene lost 1 base, with 17 bases spanning the gap. This CDR3 comprises 15 residues. Germline values: CDR1 MNHNS, CDR2 SASEGT.

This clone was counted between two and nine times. The CDR3 is CSVLAGGSYNEQFF. The CDR3 DNA reads as TGCAGCGTTCTAGCGGGAGGGTCCTACAATGAGCAGTTCTTC. The chain joins TRBV29-1 to TRBJ2-1; TRBD2 agrees at 12 bases. Germline V gene lookup returns CDR1 SQVTM and CDR2 ANQGSEA. The V and J ends lost 5 bases and 1 base, in that order; junction bases with no gene match: 0. This CDR3 contains 14 residues.

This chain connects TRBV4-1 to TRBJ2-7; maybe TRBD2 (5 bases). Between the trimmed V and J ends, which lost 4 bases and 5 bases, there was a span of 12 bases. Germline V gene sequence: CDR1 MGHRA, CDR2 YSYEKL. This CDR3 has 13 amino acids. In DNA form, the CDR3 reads TGCGCCAGCAGCCCTTCGACCGGGAACGAGCAGTACTTC. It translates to CASSPSTGNEQYF.

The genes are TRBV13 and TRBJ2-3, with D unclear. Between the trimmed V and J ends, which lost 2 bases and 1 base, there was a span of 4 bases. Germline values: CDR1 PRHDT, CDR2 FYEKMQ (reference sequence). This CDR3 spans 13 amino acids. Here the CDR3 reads CASSLHGTDTQYF. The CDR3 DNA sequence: TGTGCCAGCAGCTTACACGGCACAGATACGCAGTATTTT. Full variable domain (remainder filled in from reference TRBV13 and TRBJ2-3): AAGVIQSPRHLIKEKRETATLKCYPIPRHDTVYWYQQGPGQDPQFLISFYEKMQSDKGSIPDRFSAQQFSDYHSELNMSSLELGDSALYFCASSLHGTDTQYFGPGTRLTVL.

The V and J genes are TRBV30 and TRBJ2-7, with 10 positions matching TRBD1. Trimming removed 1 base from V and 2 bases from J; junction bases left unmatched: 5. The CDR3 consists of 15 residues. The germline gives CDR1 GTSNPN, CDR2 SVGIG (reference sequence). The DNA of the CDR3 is TGTGCCTGGAGTGGACAGGGGGCTTCACCCTACGAGCAGTACTTC. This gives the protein CAWSGQGASPYEQYF.

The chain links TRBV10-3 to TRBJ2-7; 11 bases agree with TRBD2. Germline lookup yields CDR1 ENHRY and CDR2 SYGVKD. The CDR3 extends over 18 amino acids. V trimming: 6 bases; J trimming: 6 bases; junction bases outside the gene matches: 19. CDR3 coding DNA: TGTGCCATCAGCCGAATGACCGGGCGGGGGACTAGCGGATTCGAGCAGTACTTC. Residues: CAISRMTGRGTSGFEQYF.

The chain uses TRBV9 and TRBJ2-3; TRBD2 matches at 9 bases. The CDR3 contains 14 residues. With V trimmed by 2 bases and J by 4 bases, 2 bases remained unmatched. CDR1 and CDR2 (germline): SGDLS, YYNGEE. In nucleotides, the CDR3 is TGTGCCAGCAGCGTTAGCGGGGGAGCAGATACGCAGTATTTT. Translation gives CASSVSGGADTQYF.

The CDR3 DNA sequence: TGTGCCAGCAGCTCCCATTCCACAGATACGCAGTATTTT. Protein product: CASSSHSTDTQYF. The chain carries TRBV5-6 and TRBJ2-3; D call uncertain. There are 13 residues in the CDR3. Trimming pared 3 bases from V and 2 bases from J, leaving 7 bases between. Germline V gene lookup returns CDR1 SGHDT and CDR2 YYEEEE.

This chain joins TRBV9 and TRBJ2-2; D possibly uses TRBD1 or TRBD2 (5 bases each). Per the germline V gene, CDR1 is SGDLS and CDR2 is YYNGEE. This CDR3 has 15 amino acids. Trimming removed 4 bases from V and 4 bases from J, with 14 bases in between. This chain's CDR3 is CASSLSSGGTGELFF. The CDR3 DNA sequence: TGTGCCAGCAGCCTAAGCAGTGGGGGCACCGGGGAGCTGTTTTTT. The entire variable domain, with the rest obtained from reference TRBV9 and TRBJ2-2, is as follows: DSGVTQTPKHLITATGQRVTLRCSPRSGDLSVYWYQQSLDQGLQFLIQYYNGEERAKGNILERFSAQQFPDLHSELNLSSLELGDSALYFCASSLSSGGTGELFFGEGSRLTVL.

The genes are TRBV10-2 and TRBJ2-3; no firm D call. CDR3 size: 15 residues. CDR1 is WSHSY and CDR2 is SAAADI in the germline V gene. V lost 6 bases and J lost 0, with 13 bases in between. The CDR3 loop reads CASRVDTPSTDTQYF. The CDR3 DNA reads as TGCGCCAGCAGGGTAGACACACCTAGCACAGATACGCAGTATTTT.

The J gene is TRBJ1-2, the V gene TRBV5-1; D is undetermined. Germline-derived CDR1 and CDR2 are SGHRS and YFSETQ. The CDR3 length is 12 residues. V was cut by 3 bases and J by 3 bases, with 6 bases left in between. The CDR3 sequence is CASSYGDYGYTF. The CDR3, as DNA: TGCGCCAGCAGCTACGGTGACTATGGCTACACCTTC.

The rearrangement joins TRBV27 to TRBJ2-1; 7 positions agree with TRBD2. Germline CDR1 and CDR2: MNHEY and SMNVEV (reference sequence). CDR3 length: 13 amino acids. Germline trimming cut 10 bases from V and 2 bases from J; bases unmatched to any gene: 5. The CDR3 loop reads CAIRAGAYNEQFF. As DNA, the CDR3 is TGTGCCATCAGGGCGGGGGCCTACAATGAGCAGTTCTTC.